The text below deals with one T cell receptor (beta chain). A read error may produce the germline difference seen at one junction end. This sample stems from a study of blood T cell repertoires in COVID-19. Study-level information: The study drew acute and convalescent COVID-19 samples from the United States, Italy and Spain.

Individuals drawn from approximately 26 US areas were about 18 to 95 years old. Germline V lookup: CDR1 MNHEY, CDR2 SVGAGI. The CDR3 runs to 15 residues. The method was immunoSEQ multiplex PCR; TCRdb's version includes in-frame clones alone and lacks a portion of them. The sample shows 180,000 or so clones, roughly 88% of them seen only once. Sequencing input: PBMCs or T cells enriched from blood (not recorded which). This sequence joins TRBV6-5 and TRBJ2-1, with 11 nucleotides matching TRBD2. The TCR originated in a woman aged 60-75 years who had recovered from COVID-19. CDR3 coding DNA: TGTGCCAGCAGTCCCGAACCCCTTCCTAGCGGGAGGATCCTCTTC. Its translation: CASSPEPLPSGRILF.